This is a list of T cell receptor beta chains from one sample in a study of blood T cell repertoires in COVID-19. Only in-frame clones appear in the TCRdb table, and some are missing; sequencing was by immunoSEQ multiplex PCR. This table has a few hundred thousand clones, 65% to 85% appearing once. The sample consisted of peripheral blood. The receptors were gathered from a woman aged 30 to 39 with COVID-19, enrolled during active disease. The CDR3 runs from the conserved cysteine through the conserved F or W. D genes are given only for firm matches. Some rows mark clone size as missing; the rest say once, few, many or name a class of expanded clone.

D: NA
size: NA
J: TRBJ2-2
V: TRBV7-9
length: 14
DNA: TGTGCCAGCAGCGCCACAACGGGCACCGGGGAGCTGTTTTTT
CDR3: CASSATTGTGELFF

D: NA
size: few
J: TRBJ1-6
V: TRBV3-1/TRBV3-2
length: 15
DNA: TGTGCCAGCAGCCCTCTGCAGGGAGGGGATTCACCCCTCCACTTT
CDR3: CASSPLQGGDSPLHF

D: TRBD1
size: NA
J: TRBJ1-1
V: TRBV2
length: 13
DNA: TGTGCCAGCTTTGTGCAGGGGGACACTGAAGCTTTCTTT
CDR3: CASFVQGDTEAFF

D: TRBD2
size: NA
J: TRBJ2-1
V: TRBV12-5
length: 18
DNA: TGTGCTAGTGGTTTCCACCTCCGAGTGCGGGAGCGGACCAATGAGCAGTTCTTC
CDR3: CASGFHLRVRERTNEQFF

D: TRBD1
size: NA
J: TRBJ1-1
V: TRBV5-4
length: 17
DNA: TGTGCCAGCGGCCGTATAGGGACAGGGCGTGGGAACACTGAAGCTTTCTTT
CDR3: CASGRIGTGRGNTEAFF

D: NA
size: NA
J: TRBJ1-6
V: TRBV5-4
length: 14
DNA: TGTGCCAGCAGCTTGGGGGAGAATAATTCACCCCTCCACTTT
CDR3: CASSLGENNSPLHF

D: TRBD2
size: NA
J: TRBJ2-3
V: TRBV18
length: 14
DNA: TGTGCCAGCTCACCGGGGACTATCACAGATACGCAGTATTTT
CDR3: CASSPGTITDTQYF

D: NA
size: once
J: TRBJ1-1
V: TRBV7-2
length: 14
DNA: TGTGCCAGCAGCTCGAGGGTTGGGGACACTGAAGCTTTCTTT
CDR3: CASSSRVGDTEAFF

D: TRBD1
size: NA
J: TRBJ2-1
V: TRBV6-2/TRBV6-3
length: 14
DNA: TGTGCCAGCAGTTACTCGGACAGGGGGCTCGCGCAGTTCTTC
CDR3: CASSYSDRGLAQFF

D: NA
size: NA
J: TRBJ1-4
V: TRBV4-3
length: 16
DNA: TGCGCCAGCAGCGCCCTCCGAGACAGCCCTAATGAAAAACTGTTTTTT
CDR3: CASSALRDSPNEKLFF

D: NA
size: NA
J: TRBJ1-2
V: TRBV6-4
length: 13
DNA: TGTGCCAGCAGCGCAACAGGGAACTATGGCTACACCTTC
CDR3: CASSATGNYGYTF

D: TRBD2
size: NA
J: TRBJ2-1
V: TRBV19
length: 18
DNA: TGTGCCAGTAGTATTAGGGTCGGGGGGGACACCAGGGTTAATGAGCAGTTCTTC
CDR3: CASSIRVGGDTRVNEQFF

D: NA
size: NA
J: TRBJ2-2
V: TRBV27
length: 15
DNA: TGTGCCAGCAGTTTGTGGCCAACGAACACCGGGGAGCTGTTTTTT
CDR3: CASSLWPTNTGELFF

D: TRBD2
size: NA
J: TRBJ2-2
V: TRBV5-4
length: 14
DNA: TGTGCCAGCAGCCCCGTGGGGGGGGCCGGGGAGCTGTTTTTT
CDR3: CASSPVGGAGELFF

D: TRBD2
size: NA
J: TRBJ2-3
V: TRBV9
length: 15
DNA: TGTGCCAGCAGCTCAGGGACTAGCGAGGCAGATACGCAGTATTTT
CDR3: CASSSGTSEADTQYF

D: TRBD2
size: NA
J: TRBJ2-5
V: TRBV10-3
length: 15
DNA: TGTGCCATCAGTGAGCCGCGGGAGCCGGGGGAGACCCAGTACTTC
CDR3: CAISEPREPGETQYF

D: NA
size: NA
J: TRBJ2-3
V: TRBV5-1
length: 14
DNA: TGCGCCAGCAGCATGCCAGGGAGCACAGATACGCAGTATTTT
CDR3: CASSMPGSTDTQYF

D: NA
size: once
J: TRBJ2-5
V: TRBV7-2
length: 14
DNA: TGTGCCAGCAGCTTAGCGCGCGGGACGAAGACCCAGTACTTC
CDR3: CASSLARGTKTQYF

D: TRBD2
size: NA
J: TRBJ2-2
V: TRBV9
length: 17
DNA: TGTGCCAGCAGCCCCCGACTAGCGGCTTCGAACACCGGGGAGCTGTTTTTT
CDR3: CASSPRLAASNTGELFF

D: NA
size: NA
J: TRBJ2-1
V: TRBV20-1
length: 14
DNA: TGCAGTGCTAGTCGGCTAGCGTCTTACAATGAGCAGTTCTTC
CDR3: CSASRLASYNEQFF

D: NA
size: NA
J: TRBJ1-1
V: TRBV28
length: 13
DNA: TGTGCCAGCAAGGCGGCCCCGAACACTGAAGCTTTCTTT
CDR3: CASKAAPNTEAFF

D: NA
size: NA
J: TRBJ1-5
V: TRBV30
length: 14
DNA: TGTGCCGGAGGGGAGCGACACGTAAATCAGCCCCAGCATTTT
CDR3: CAGGERHVNQPQHF

D: NA
size: NA
J: TRBJ2-3
V: TRBV7-3
length: 15
DNA: TGTGCCAGCAGCCCACAGGCAATTGCATCAGATACGCAGTATTTT
CDR3: CASSPQAIASDTQYF

D: TRBD2
size: NA
J: TRBJ2-3
V: TRBV2
length: 15
DNA: TGTGCCAGCAGGATAGCGGGAGGGGCGACAGATACGCAGTATTTT
CDR3: CASRIAGGATDTQYF

D: TRBD1
size: NA
J: TRBJ1-2
V: TRBV6-1
length: 14
DNA: TGTGCCAGCAGTGAAGCGGCCAGGGGGTATGGCTACACCTTC
CDR3: CASSEAARGYGYTF

D: NA
size: NA
J: TRBJ2-3
V: TRBV21-1
length: 22
DNA: TGTGCCAGCAGCAAAGGCCTTCTGGGACCTTGGGGGGAGCGGGAGGAGGAAGATACGCAGTATTTT
CDR3: CASSKGLLGPWGEREEEDTQYF

D: NA
size: few
J: TRBJ1-5
V: TRBV2
length: 14
DNA: TGTGCCAGCAGTGAACTGAGGACGGGGCAGCCCCAGCATTTT
CDR3: CASSELRTGQPQHF

D: TRBD2
size: NA
J: TRBJ2-1
V: TRBV27
length: 19
DNA: TGTGCCAGCACTTTGTTTCGTGGTAGCGGGAGGATATCCTACAATGAGCAGTTCTTC
CDR3: CASTLFRGSGRISYNEQFF

D: NA
size: NA
J: TRBJ2-7
V: TRBV2
length: 12
DNA: TGTGCCAGCAGTGACAGTTCCTACGAGCAGTACTTC
CDR3: CASSDSSYEQYF

D: TRBD2
size: NA
J: TRBJ2-3
V: TRBV7-8
length: 16
DNA: TGTGCCAGCAGCTTAGTTGCTAGCGGGAGACCAGATACGCAGTATTTT
CDR3: CASSLVASGRPDTQYF

D: TRBD2
size: NA
J: TRBJ2-7
V: TRBV3-1/TRBV3-2
length: 15
DNA: TGTGCCAGCAGCCAGAGGGCTAGCGGGTTCGGCGAGCAGTACTTC
CDR3: CASSQRASGFGEQYF

D: NA
size: NA
J: TRBJ1-1
V: TRBV7-9
length: 14
DNA: TGTGCCAGCACTTGGGGACTCCAGGGCACTGAAGCTTTCTTT
CDR3: CASTWGLQGTEAFF

D: TRBD1
size: NA
J: TRBJ1-1
V: TRBV5-1
length: 13
DNA: TGCGCCAGCAGCTCCCAGGGGGACACTGAAGCTTTCTTT
CDR3: CASSSQGDTEAFF

D: TRBD2
size: NA
J: TRBJ2-3
V: TRBV6-4
length: 16
DNA: TGTGCCAGCAGTGACGGGACTAGCGGGAGCACAGATACGCAGTATTTT
CDR3: CASSDGTSGSTDTQYF

D: NA
size: NA
J: TRBJ2-3
V: TRBV29-1
length: 15
DNA: TGCAGCGTTGTAGGAGGGGGGGATAGCACAGATACGCAGTATTTT
CDR3: CSVVGGGDSTDTQYF

D: TRBD1
size: few
J: TRBJ2-2
V: TRBV13
length: 18
DNA: TGTGCCAGCAGCTTACAACCTCCCCGGACAGGGGGCATCGGGGAGCTGTTTTTT
CDR3: CASSLQPPRTGGIGELFF

D: TRBD1
size: NA
J: TRBJ1-4
V: TRBV7-2
length: 15
DNA: TGTGCCAGCAGCTTAGGGGGACAGGGGAGTGAAAAACTGTTTTTT
CDR3: CASSLGGQGSEKLFF

D: TRBD1
size: few
J: TRBJ1-6
V: TRBV7-3
length: 15
DNA: TGTGCCAGCAGCTCCGGGACAGGGCAAAATTCACCCCTCCACTTT
CDR3: CASSSGTGQNSPLHF

D: NA
size: NA
J: TRBJ1-1
V: TRBV28
length: 13
DNA: TGTGCCAGCAGTCCCGTCAGGTTATTTGAAGCTTTCTTT
CDR3: CASSPVRLFEAFF

D: NA
size: NA
J: TRBJ2-3
V: TRBV6-1
length: 17
DNA: TGTGCCAGCAGTGATGGAGGGCGATTTGGCGTAACAGATACGCAGTATTTT
CDR3: CASSDGGRFGVTDTQYF

D: TRBD1
size: NA
J: TRBJ2-1
V: TRBV19
length: 16
DNA: TGTGCCAGTAGTTTTCGGACAGGGGGCCGGTACAATGAGCAGTTCTTC
CDR3: CASSFRTGGRYNEQFF

D: NA
size: NA
J: TRBJ1-2
V: TRBV15
length: 12
DNA: TGTGCCACCAGCAGAGGAGAGTATGGCTACACCTTC
CDR3: CATSRGEYGYTF

D: NA
size: NA
J: TRBJ2-1
V: TRBV7-2
length: 15
DNA: TGTGCCAGCAGCTTATTTCCCTCTTTAAACAATGAGCAGTTCTTC
CDR3: CASSLFPSLNNEQFF

D: NA
size: NA
J: TRBJ1-5
V: TRBV6-5
length: 13
DNA: TGTGCCAGCCAGGCCTATAGCAATCAGCCCCAGCATTTT
CDR3: CASQAYSNQPQHF

D: TRBD1
size: NA
J: TRBJ1-2
V: TRBV19
length: 16
DNA: TGTGCCAGTAGTTCCGGACAGGGGGAATATAACTATGGCTACACCTTC
CDR3: CASSSGQGEYNYGYTF

D: NA
size: few
J: TRBJ1-2
V: TRBV29-1
length: 13
DNA: TGCAGTTCAGGGATGGCACCCTTGGAGGGCTACACCTTC
CDR3: CSSGMAPLEGYTF

D: TRBD2
size: NA
J: TRBJ2-1
V: TRBV19
length: 13
DNA: TGTGCCAGTAGCGGGACTAGCGGGGCCCAGGGGTTCTTC
CDR3: CASSGTSGAQGFF

D: TRBD1
size: NA
J: TRBJ1-3
V: TRBV6-6
length: 14
DNA: TGTGCCAGTTCCGGACAGGTCTCTGGAAACACCATATATTTT
CDR3: CASSGQVSGNTIYF

D: TRBD1
size: NA
J: TRBJ2-1
V: TRBV5-5
length: 15
DNA: TGTGCCAGCAGCATACTAAACAGGGGCGGGAATGAGCAGTTCTTC
CDR3: CASSILNRGGNEQFF

D: TRBD1
size: once
J: TRBJ1-1
V: TRBV19
length: 13
DNA: TGTGCCAGTAGTACCCGGACAGGGCGGGAGGCTTTCTTT
CDR3: CASSTRTGREAFF

D: NA
size: NA
J: TRBJ2-1
V: TRBV6-1
length: 17
DNA: TGTGCCAGCAGTGACCCCCTTTCCGGGAACCTCGTAGATGAGCAGTTCTTC
CDR3: CASSDPLSGNLVDEQFF

D: NA
size: NA
J: TRBJ2-7
V: TRBV5-4
length: 16
DNA: TGTGCCAGCAGCCCTGCTCCAGGGGTCCTCTCCTACGAGCAGTACTTC
CDR3: CASSPAPGVLSYEQYF